This TCR beta chain stems from a study of blood T cell repertoires in COVID-19. Across the study: From T cells, B-cell-depleted T cells, or PBMCs came the material, which was cDNA or gDNA.

The CDR3 runs to 14 residues. Per germline, CDR1 ENHRY and CDR2 SYGVKD. V lost 6 bases, J lost 4 bases, and 8 bases stayed unmatched. This clone was recorded once. Original methodology: Using reference gene primer amplification, nucleated cell counts were estimated. This table comes from immunoSEQ multiplex PCR, and its TCRdb copy is limited to in-frame clones, with some not included. The DNA gave D and trimming, while V, J and clone size come from that table. The sample yields 300,000 to 500,000 clones, approximately 87% seen once. This chain connects TRBV10-3 to TRBJ2-5; 7 bases map to TRBD2. Sequencing was done on a sample of PBMCs or T cells enriched from blood (not recorded which). The source is a woman aged 30 to 39 with acute COVID-19. This chain's CDR3 is CAISPSAGVETQYF. CDR3 DNA: TGTGCCATCAGCCCCTCGGCGGGGGTAGAGACCCAGTACTTC.